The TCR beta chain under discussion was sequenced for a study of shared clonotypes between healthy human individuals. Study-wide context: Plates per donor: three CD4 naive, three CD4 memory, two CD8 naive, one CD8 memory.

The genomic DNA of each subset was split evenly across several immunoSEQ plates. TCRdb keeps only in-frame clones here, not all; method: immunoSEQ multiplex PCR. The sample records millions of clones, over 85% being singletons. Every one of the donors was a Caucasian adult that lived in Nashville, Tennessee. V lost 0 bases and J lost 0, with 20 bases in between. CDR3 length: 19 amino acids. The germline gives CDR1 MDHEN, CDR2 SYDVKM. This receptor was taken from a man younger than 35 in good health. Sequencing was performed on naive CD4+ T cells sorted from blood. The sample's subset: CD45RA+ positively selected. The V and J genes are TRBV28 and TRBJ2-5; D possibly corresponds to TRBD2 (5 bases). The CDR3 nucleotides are TGTGCCAGCAGTTTATGGGTGAATGAGGGAGTTGCGCACCAAGAGACCCAGTACTTC. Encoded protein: CASSLWVNEGVAHQETQYF.